This T cell receptor beta chain was sequenced during a study of CD8 T cells in Susac syndrome. RNA in amounts of roughly 0.45 to 1 ug was reverse transcribed with random hexamers. TCRdb reprocessed the immunoSEQ multiplex PCR reads with MiXCR, giving one entry per CDR3 protein. Here the sample spans under 200,000 distinct CDR3 sequences, approximately 95% being singletons. This receptor was obtained from a human donor with multiple sclerosis. The material sequenced was CD8+ T cells from PBMCs.

Here the CDR3 DNA reads TGCAGCGCCCCGACAGGGGCAACCTACGAGCAGTACTTC. Translation: CSAPTGATYEQYF. The chain uses TRBV29-1 and TRBJ2-7, with 8 bases identical to TRBD1. V lost 7 bases to trimming and J lost 2 bases; unmatched junction nucleotides: 7. Germline V lookup: CDR1 SQVTM, CDR2 ANQGSEA. This CDR3 comprises 13 residues.